This T cell receptor beta chain was identified during a study of Tregs in tolerant kidney transplant recipients. Study results and limitations: Expanding Tregs on activated donor B cells appeared to best identify donor-specific TCRbeta clones. No direct test of biological reproducibility was done here.

Method: immunoSEQ multiplex PCR; TCRdb's copy keeps in-frame clones and lacks some. The sample comprises 60,000 to 75,000 clones, 80% to 90% of which are singletons, and 2.1% rests with the top ten. Unstimulated Tregs (CD4+CD25+CD127-) and CD4+CD25- non-Tregs were sorted from PBMCs. An overnight rest at 37°C with about 200 IU/ml IL-2 preceded regulatory T cell sorting from thawed PBMCs. This CDR3 has 12 amino acids. Germline CDR1 and CDR2: MDHEN and SYDVKM. Comment on this clone: What it binds is not known.

This receptor was taken from a human donor who received a combined kidney and bone marrow transplant. This rearrangement joins TRBV28 to TRBJ2-5, with D possibly matching TRBD1 (6 bases). The DNA matches TRBJ2-7 better at its end, which makes the J call doubtful. The sample consisted of Tregs from blood, taken before the transplant. The CDR3, as DNA: TGTGCCAGCCGTTACAGGGCTGACGAGCAGTACTTC. This sequence encodes CASRYRADEQYF.